This T cell receptor (beta chain) is from a study of PD-1 blockade in classical Hodgkin lymphoma. Each patient's relapse followed autologous stem cell transplantation, and brentuximab vedotin exposure varied. The CDR3 is 13 amino acids. Germline lookup yields CDR1 MNHEY and CDR2 SVGAGI. The V end was cut by 7 bases, the J end by 3 bases, with 10 bases between. Libraries were prepared by immunoSEQ multiplex PCR; TCRdb keeps only in-frame clonotypes and omits some of them. The sample contains roughly 150,000 clones, nearly 80% of which appear only once. The gene calls are TRBV6-5 and TRBJ2-1; perhaps TRBD2 as D (5 bases). The sequence was collected from a human donor with classical Hodgkin lymphoma. This sample comprised peripheral blood mononuclear cells (PBMCs), obtained before the second cycle of nivolumab. The CDR3 region is CASTDYLYNEQFF. In DNA, the CDR3 is TGTGCCAGCACTGACTACCTCTACAATGAGCAGTTCTTC.